This TCR beta chain emerged from a study of technical replicates of blood from four donors. The data were produced by immunoSEQ multiplex PCR, yet TCRdb's version contains in-frame clones alone and is incomplete. Seen here are some 54,000 clones, 90% to 95% observed once, and the top ten hold about 4%. The CDR3 is made up of 16 amino acids. With 6 bases removed from V and 3 bases from J, the gap between germline ends came to 18 bases. Germline CDR1 and CDR2: SNHLY and FYNNEI. The receptor was isolated from a human donor in good health. Some clones in this sample may be carry-over from other donors' samples. Source material: PBMCs. The chain couples TRBV2 to TRBJ2-1; the D gene is possibly TRBD2 (6 bases). The CDR3 loop is CASRGTSSYFYNEQFF. CDR3 in DNA: TGTGCCAGCAGAGGAACTAGCAGCTACTTCTACAATGAGCAGTTCTTC.